This T cell receptor beta chain derives from a study of shared clonotypes between healthy human individuals. Only in-frame clones appear in the TCRdb table, and some are missing; sequencing was by immunoSEQ multiplex PCR. The table records a few hundred thousand clones, about 96% of them present only once. It was into CD45RA+ naive and CD45RA-negative memory subsets that the CD4+ cells were split. This CDR3 spans 16 amino acids. V shed 5 bases and J 4 bases; nucleotides not matched to a gene: 10. Germline V lookup: CDR1 SGHAT, CDR2 FQDESV (reference sequence). Specimen: naive CD4+ T cells sorted from blood. The subset is: CD45RA+ positively selected. This chain uses TRBV11-1 with TRBJ2-5; 10 bases are a match to TRBD2. The TCR was taken from a woman aged 25-40 years in good health. The CDR3 coding sequence is TGTGCCAGCAGCCAAGATACCCTAGCGGGAGTAGAGACCCAGTACTTC. The encoded protein is CASSQDTLAGVETQYF.